The following is a T cell receptor (beta chain) sequence with its context. Antigen unknown. All TRB cDNA libraries came from 5' RACE performed with UMI labels. For each CDR3 protein, TCRdb gives one entry from its re-call of the 5' RACE reads, without DNA. The table for this sample gives more than 45,000 distinct CDR3 sequences. More than 250,000 cells per CD8+ T cell subset were flow-sorted in triplicate. These data come from a study of CXCR3-negative and CXCR3-positive naive CD8 T cells. Study results and limitations: Researchers reported similar TRBV-TRBJ usage in naive CXCR3-negative and CXCR3-positive cells, though memory differed. Comparison of naive subsets found surface CD5 to be comparable, and TCR strength was inferred on the basis of TRB CDR3 properties.

Source material: memory CD8+ T cells from blood. The sequence came from a human donor in good health. Some clones in this sample may be carry-over from other donors' samples.

The CDR3 protein is CSAGTGLDYGEQYF. The genes are TRBV20-1 and TRBJ2-7; TCRdb's assignment of TRBD1 cannot be checked, as there is no DNA. From germline, CDR1 is DFQATT and CDR2 SNEGSKA (reference sequence). The CDR3 covers 14 residues.